The 2 T cell receptor beta chains below come from one sample, sequenced in a study of T cell changes during pregnancy in multiple sclerosis. Sequencing was performed with immunoSEQ multiplex PCR; in TCRdb, only in-frame clones are kept and a portion is missing. This table has under 75,000 clones, around 90% appearing once. The source was CD4+ T cells from peripheral blood mononuclear cells, collected after pregnancy. These receptors originate from a female donor with multiple sclerosis, enrolled in a pregnancy study.

This clone appeared a single time. The chain is built from TRBV5-3 and TRBJ2-1; 9 positions agree with TRBD2. TRBV5-3 carries the ORF label, with uncertain function. The CDR3 is made up of 16 amino acids. After removal of 0 bases from V and 10 bases from J, the junction contained 11 bases not matched to a gene. The CDR3 loop reads CARSLGLAGVLGEQFF. CDR3 DNA sequence: TGTGCCAGAAGCTTGGGGTTAGCGGGAGTATTAGGCGAGCAGTTCTTC.

The J gene is TRBJ2-1, the V gene TRBV5-4; 8 bases are shared with TRBD1. CDR3 length: 15 residues. The V and J ends lost 7 bases and 6 bases, in that order; junction bases with no gene match: 12. The germline V gene encodes CDR1 SGHNT and CDR2 YYREEE (reference sequence). CDR3 sequence (DNA): TGTGCCAGCCAACGTAACAGGGGGGATACCAATGAGCAGTTCTTC. This codes for CASQRNRGDTNEQFF. Filled out from reference TRBV5-4 and TRBJ2-1, the complete variable domain reads ETGVTQSPTHLIKTRGQQVTLRCSSQSGHNTVSWYQQALGQGPQFIFQYYREEENGRGNFPPRFSGLQFPNYSSELNVNALELDDSALYLCASQRNRGDTNEQFFGPGTRLTVL.